The present T cell receptor beta chain was sequenced within a study of control samples from healthy donors and cancer patients. The method was immunoSEQ multiplex PCR; TCRdb's version includes in-frame clones alone and lacks a portion of them. The table shows fewer than 90,000 clones, with 70% to 90% occurring only once. This CDR3 is built from 13 residues. Trimming removed 2 bases from V and 1 base from J, with 4 bases in between. Germline CDR1 reads SGHDT; CDR2 reads YYEEEE. This chain uses TRBV5-6 with TRBJ1-5; D unresolved. The sequence derives from an older woman with head and neck cancer. Sequenced: PBMCs. CDR3 bases: TGTGCCAGCAGCTTTGGAAGCAATCAGCCCCAGCATTTT. Protein sequence: CASSFGSNQPQHF.